A single sample is the source of the 13 T cell receptor beta chains below, sequenced in a study of control samples from healthy donors and cancer patients. The table came from immunoSEQ multiplex PCR; TCRdb's copy has only in-frame clones and leaves some out. The table includes about 130,000 clones, roughly 90% detected once. The sample taken for sequencing was blood. The receptor source for this set is a man between 18 and 29 years old in good health.

V gene TRBV4-2 combines with J gene TRBJ2-7, with D unclear. The CDR3 consists of 14 residues. From germline, CDR1 is LGHNA and CDR2 YNFKEQ. Between the trimmed V and J ends, which lost 0 bases and 0 bases, there was a span of 6 bases. The DNA of the CDR3 is TGTGCCAGCAGCCAAGATCCCAGCTCCTACGAGCAGTACTTC. This translates into CASSQDPSSYEQYF.

The V call is TRBV5-1, the J call TRBJ1-1; D may be TRBD1 (6 bases). Germline lookup yields CDR1 SGHRS and CDR2 YFSETQ. V was clipped by 3 bases and J by 7 bases, with 19 bases between them. This CDR3 region has 15 residues. CDR3 nucleotide sequence: TGCGCCAGCAGCTCCCCGGGTAGGGGGGTTGATGAAGCTTTCTTT. The encoded protein is CASSSPGRGVDEAFF.

The chain joins TRBV5-1 to TRBJ1-2; the match to TRBD1 covers 10 bases. CDR3 size: 13 residues. The germline V gene encodes CDR1 SGHRS and CDR2 YFSETQ. The V and J ends lost 3 bases and 6 bases, in that order; junction bases with no gene match: 2. This chain's CDR3 is CASSWTGGDGYTF. The CDR3 region has the DNA TGCGCCAGCAGCTGGACAGGGGGGGATGGCTACACCTTC.

The genes are TRBV7-9 and TRBJ2-1; D not certain. CDR1 SEHNR and CDR2 FQNEAQ come from the germline V gene (reference sequence). The CDR3 has 10 residues. V was shortened by 5 bases and J by 5 bases, with 1 base between the two germline ends. The CDR3 loop reads CASSNNEQFF. CDR3 in DNA: TGTGCCAGCAGCAACAATGAGCAGTTCTTC. Supplemented by reference TRBV7-9 and TRBJ2-1, the full variable domain reads DTGVSQNPRHKITKRGQNVTFRCDPISEHNRLYWYRQTLGQGPEFLTYFQNEAQLEKSRLLSDRFSAERPKGSFSTLEIQRTEQGDSAMYLCASSNNEQFFGPGTRLTVL.

DNA for the CDR3: TGTGCCAGCAGCTTACTAGCGGGGGGCGGGGGGGAGCAGTACTTC. Protein product: CASSLLAGGGGEQYF. The chain carries TRBV7-2 and TRBJ2-7, with 11 bases that match TRBD2. Germline CDR1 SGHTA, CDR2 FQGNSA. CDR3 length equals 15 residues. V shed 2 bases and J 7 bases; nucleotides not matched to a gene: 7.

The J gene is TRBJ2-7, the V gene TRBV3-1 (or the pseudogene TRBV3-2), with TRBD2 as a possible D gene (5 bases). This CDR3 has 15 residues. V lost 4 bases to trimming and J lost 2 bases, with 15 bases between them. Germline lookup yields CDR1 LGHDT and CDR2 YNNKEL (reference sequence). The CDR3 bases are TGTGCCAGCAGCCCCCATGGCGGGCAGACCTACGAGCAGTACTTC. Amino acid sequence: CASSPHGGQTYEQYF.

The chain couples TRBV5-1 to TRBJ1-5; D remains unclear. This CDR3 comprises 14 residues. Germline CDR1 and CDR2: SGHRS and YFSETQ. V was clipped by 0 bases and J by 2 bases, with 6 bases between them. The CDR3 is CASSLEVGNQPQHF. CDR3 nucleotides: TGCGCCAGCAGCTTGGAGGTAGGCAATCAGCCCCAGCATTTT.

V is TRBV19 and J is TRBJ1-5; 7 bases fit TRBD1. The V and J ends lost 8 bases and 4 bases, in that order; junction bases with no gene match: 8. CDR3 length: 14 amino acids. Germline loops: CDR1 LNHDA, CDR2 SQIVND (reference sequence). CDR3 amino acids: CASGGQITNQPQHF. The CDR3 DNA sequence: TGTGCCAGTGGGGGACAGATCACTAATCAGCCCCAGCATTTT.

The V and J genes are TRBV9 and TRBJ2-7; 8 bases match TRBD1. V lost 0 bases, J lost 5 bases, and 4 bases stayed unmatched. The CDR3 loop spans 14 amino acids. Per germline, CDR1 SGDLS and CDR2 YYNGEE. Here the CDR3 DNA reads TGTGCCAGCAGCGTAGCGGACAGGGCGAACGAGCAGTACTTC. Encoded protein: CASSVADRANEQYF.

This chain connects TRBV20-1 to TRBJ1-5, with a tentative D call TRBD1 (5 bases). The germline V gene encodes CDR1 DFQATT and CDR2 SNEGSKA (reference sequence). The CDR3 sequence is 13 residues long. The V end lost 3 bases, the J end lost 3 bases, and 9 bases lay between the germline ends. In nucleotides, the CDR3 is TGCAGTGCTAGTTGGGGCTTCAATCAGCCCCAGCATTTT. The encoded protein is CSASWGFNQPQHF.

The genes are TRBV6-2 or TRBV6-3 and TRBJ2-5; TRBD1 agrees at 9 bases. The CDR3 is made up of 14 amino acids. Germline loops: CDR1 MNHEY, CDR2 SVGEGT. After removal of 5 bases from V and 1 base from J, the junction contained 2 bases not matched to a gene. The CDR3 sequence is CASSGTGSQETQYF. The CDR3 nucleotides are TGTGCCAGCAGTGGGACAGGGTCCCAAGAGACCCAGTACTTC.

The gene calls are TRBV27 and TRBJ1-2, with 7 nucleotides matching TRBD1. The CDR3 is 19 amino acids. Trimming at V came to 7 bases and at J to 8 bases, leaving 28 bases not matched to a gene. CDR1 is MNHEY and CDR2 is SMNVEV in the germline V gene (reference sequence). The CDR3 is CASKTGIPRGYTGSGGYTF. The CDR3 nucleotides are TGTGCCAGCAAGACAGGGATTCCCCGGGGCTACACCGGATCGGGGGGCTACACCTTC.

This sequence joins TRBV15 and TRBJ2-7; D is ambiguous. V was pared by 6 bases and J by 2 bases, with 5 bases between. There are 11 residues in the CDR3. Germline V CDR1 and CDR2: LNHNV, YYDKDF (reference sequence). This CDR3 is CATRRAYEQYF. The DNA of the CDR3 is TGTGCCACCAGACGGGCCTACGAGCAGTACTTC.